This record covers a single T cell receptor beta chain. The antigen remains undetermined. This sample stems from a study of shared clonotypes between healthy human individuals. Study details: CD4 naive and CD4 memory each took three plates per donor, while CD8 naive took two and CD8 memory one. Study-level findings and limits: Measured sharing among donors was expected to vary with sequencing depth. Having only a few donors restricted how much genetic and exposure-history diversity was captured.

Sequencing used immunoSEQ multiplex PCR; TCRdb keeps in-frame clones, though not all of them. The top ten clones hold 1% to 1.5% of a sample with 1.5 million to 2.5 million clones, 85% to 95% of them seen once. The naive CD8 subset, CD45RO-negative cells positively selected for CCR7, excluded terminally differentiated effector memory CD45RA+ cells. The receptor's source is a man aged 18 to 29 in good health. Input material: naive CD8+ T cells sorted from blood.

The CDR3 region has the DNA TGTGCCAGCAGCCCCGTCCCCGGGGCCTCCTACGAGCAGTACTTC. As protein: CASSPVPGASYEQYF. The chain joins TRBV11-2 to TRBJ2-7; either TRBD1 or TRBD2 may supply D (5 bases each). The CDR3 runs 15 residues. Between the trimmed V and J ends, which lost 5 bases and 0 bases, there was a span of 14 bases. Per germline, CDR1 SGHAT and CDR2 FQNNGV.